These T cell receptor beta chains were read from a single sample in a study of PD-L1 blockade in urothelial cancer. Method: immunoSEQ multiplex PCR; TCRdb's copy keeps in-frame clones and lacks some. The sample contains around 48,000 clones, approximately 86% of which appear only once. This specimen consisted of PBMCs, obtained around atezolizumab (anti-PD-L1) treatment. The receptors come from a man aged 60 to 69 with urothelial cancer. CDR3s include the opening cysteine and the closing phenylalanine or tryptophan. The D gene is left open where the match is weak. Only some rows state a clone size, as once, few, many or a class for expanded clones.

NA	few	TRBV7-2	TRBJ2-7	TGTGCCAGCAGCTCAGTCTACGAGCAGTACTTC	CASSSVYEQYF
NA	NA	TRBV9	TRBJ1-6	TGTGCCAGCAGCGCCCGGGACACTAATAATTCACCCCTCCACTTT	CASSARDTNNSPLHF
TRBD1	NA	TRBV5-1	TRBJ2-3	TGCGCCAGCAGCTTGGAAGGGGGCGTAAGTGCAGATACGCAGTATTTT	CASSLEGGVSADTQYF
NA	NA	TRBV6-6	TRBJ1-1	TGTGCCAGCAGGGTACAGATTAACACTGAAGCTTTCTTT	CASRVQINTEAFF
TRBD1	NA	TRBV5-1	TRBJ2-7	TGCGCCAGCAGCTGGGGACAGGGGACATCCGAGCAGTACTTC	CASSWGQGTSEQYF
TRBD1	NA	TRBV28	TRBJ1-5	TGTGCCAGCAGTTTCAGCCATGTGACAGGGGGCAATCAGCCCCAGCATTTT	CASSFSHVTGGNQPQHF
TRBD1	once	TRBV7-9	TRBJ1-2	TGTGCCAGCAGCGGTGGGCAGGGGGCTTATGGCTACACCTTC	CASSGGQGAYGYTF
NA	NA	TRBV2	TRBJ2-7	TGTGCCAGCAGTGCAGGGGTCTACGAGCAGTACTTC	CASSAGVYEQYF
TRBD1	NA	TRBV7-3	TRBJ1-1	TGTGCCAGCAGCTCACAGGGGGGGCTGAACACTGAAGCTTTCTTT	CASSSQGGLNTEAFF
NA	NA	TRBV25-1	TRBJ1-2	TGTGCCAGCAGTGACTCCAGGGGAGGGGGCTACACCTTC	CASSDSRGGGYTF
TRBD1	once	TRBV11-2	TRBJ1-6	TGTGCCAGCAGCTTCCCAGGGGGGAATTCACCCCTCCACTTT	CASSFPGGNSPLHF
TRBD2	NA	TRBV30	TRBJ2-1	TGTGCCGGGGGGCCAGCGGGGGGGCCTCGCGATGAGCAGTTCTTC	CAGGPAGGPRDEQFF
TRBD2	NA	TRBV4-2	TRBJ2-3	TGTGCCAGCAGCCAAGATGAGGGCGGGGGTAGGTATTTT	CASSQDEGGGRYF
TRBD1	NA	TRBV7-2	TRBJ1-5	TGTGCCAGCAGCCCGACAGGGTGGGGTCAGCCCCAGCATTTT	CASSPTGWGQPQHF
NA	once	TRBV7-8	TRBJ2-1	TGTGCCAGCAGCCCCTGGGGAAGGAGGAGCTCCTACAATGAGCAGTTCTTC	CASSPWGRRSSYNEQFF
NA	NA	TRBV14	TRBJ1-2	TGTGCCAGCAGCCCCGGTCAGGGTTATGGCTACACCTTC	CASSPGQGYGYTF
NA	NA	TRBV19	TRBJ2-7	TGTGCCAGTAGTATTGGGTCGGGACAAGTTTCCTACGAGCAGTACTTC	CASSIGSGQVSYEQYF
NA	NA	TRBV11-2	TRBJ1-3	TGTGCCAGCAGCTTAGACAGGGCTGGAAACACCATATATTTT	CASSLDRAGNTIYF
NA	NA	TRBV15	TRBJ1-4	TGTGCCACCAGCAGCACTAGAACTAATGAAAAACTGTTTTTT	CATSSTRTNEKLFF
NA	once	TRBV30	TRBJ1-5	TGTGCCTGGAACGGCAGGGTGGATCAGCCCCAGCATTTT	CAWNGRVDQPQHF